These 32 T cell receptor beta chains share one sample of origin, sequenced in a study of PD-L1 blockade in urothelial cancer. The time point: pretreatment peripheral blood. The table came from immunoSEQ multiplex PCR; TCRdb's copy has only in-frame clones and leaves some out. The sample holds approximately 67,000 clones, around 86% seen once. Material: PBMCs, obtained around atezolizumab (anti-PD-L1) treatment. The receptors stem from a man aged 60 to 69 with urothelial cancer.

DNA for the CDR3: TGTGCCTGGAGGGCACGACATACTGATAATTCACCCCTCCACTTT. Translation gives CAWRARHTDNSPLHF. The rearrangement joins TRBV30 to TRBJ1-6, with no clear D. Germline V gene data show CDR1 as GTSNPN and CDR2 as SVGIG (reference sequence). This CDR3 contains 15 residues. With 3 bases removed from V and 5 bases from J, the gap between germline ends came to 14 bases.

The chain recombines TRBV7-8 with TRBJ2-5; 13 bases line up with TRBD2. V gave up 4 bases and J gave up 4 bases; unmatched junction bases: 3. The CDR3 extends over 15 amino acids. Germline CDR1 and CDR2: SGHVS and FQNEAQ. The DNA of the CDR3 is TGTGCCAGCAGCTCGACTAGCGGGGGGTTAGAGACCCAGTACTTC. This codes for CASSSTSGGLETQYF.

This chain uses TRBV6-4 with TRBJ1-5; 7 nucleotides line up with TRBD1. Germline CDR1 and CDR2: MRHNA and SNTAGT. CDR3 length: 15 amino acids. V lost 8 bases to trimming and J lost 6 bases; unmatched junction nucleotides: 13. This CDR3 reads CASGHRGALCQPQHF. The CDR3 coding sequence is TGTGCCAGCGGCCACAGGGGAGCGCTTTGTCAGCCCCAGCATTTT.

The chain carries TRBV6-1 and TRBJ1-1; no definite D call. The germline gives CDR1 MNHNS, CDR2 SASEGT. V dropped 0 bases and J dropped 10 bases, with 12 bases sitting between them. CDR3 length equals 13 residues. CDR3 in DNA: TGTGCCAGCAGTGAAGCGGGCGGGGTGATAGCTTTCTTT. This codes for CASSEAGGVIAFF.

The chain combines TRBV2 with TRBJ1-1; D perhaps matches TRBD1 (6 bases). V was cut by 3 bases and J by 9 bases, with 11 bases left in between. The CDR3 spans 12 residues. Germline lookup yields CDR1 SNHLY and CDR2 FYNNEI. In nucleotides, the CDR3 is TGTGCCAGCAGTGACAGGGGCCTAAAAGCTTTCTTT. Translation: CASSDRGLKAFF.

This clone came up once. The chain joins TRBV27 to TRBJ2-1, with TRBD1 matching over 7 bases. After removal of 7 bases from V and 2 bases from J, the junction contained 5 bases not matched to a gene. The CDR3 covers 14 residues. CDR1 MNHEY and CDR2 SMNVEV come from the germline V gene (reference sequence). The CDR3 here is CASTRTGPYNEQFF. CDR3 DNA: TGTGCCAGCACCCGGACAGGACCCTACAATGAGCAGTTCTTC.

The chain links TRBV6-5 to TRBJ2-4; 8 bases are shared with TRBD1. There are 16 residues in the CDR3. After removal of 4 bases from V and 1 base from J, the junction contained 6 bases not matched to a gene. The germline CDR1 and CDR2 sequences are MNHEY and SVGAGI. CDR3 nucleotides: TGTGCCAGCAGTTCTCCGCAGGGGGCGGCCAAAAACATTCAGTACTTC. Protein sequence: CASSSPQGAAKNIQYF.

The genes are TRBV21-1 and TRBJ2-4; the D call of TRBD1 is as the table states it, not checked on the DNA. TRBV21-1 is termed a pseudogene. This CDR3 comprises 16 residues. CDR3 coding DNA: TGTGCCAGCAGCAAGCGACAGCTACTAGCCAAAAACATTCAGTACTTC. It translates to CASSKRQLLAKNIQYF.

The chain combines TRBV27 with TRBJ2-1; 8 positions match TRBD2. This CDR3 comprises 15 residues. Germline lookup yields CDR1 MNHEY and CDR2 SMNVEV (reference sequence). Germline trimming cut 5 bases from V and 3 bases from J; bases unmatched to any gene: 6. CDR3 sequence reads: CASSPPGLVYNEQFF. CDR3 in DNA: TGTGCCAGCAGTCCTCCGGGACTAGTCTACAATGAGCAGTTCTTC.

The genes are TRBV7-3 and TRBJ1-1; D unclear. The V and J ends lost 6 bases and 3 bases respectively, with 14 bases between them. CDR3 length: 14 amino acids. Looked up from germline, CDR1 is SGHTA and CDR2 is FQGTGA. CDR3 protein: CASRQAPADTEAFF. In nucleotides, the CDR3 is TGTGCCAGCAGACAAGCACCCGCGGACACTGAAGCTTTCTTT.

The chain combines TRBV27 with TRBJ1-2; D may be TRBD1 (5 bases). The ends were cut back, 3 bases at V and 6 bases at J, with 23 bases in the middle. The V gene's germline CDR1 is MNHEY and CDR2 SMNVEV (reference sequence). The CDR3 extends over 17 amino acids. The CDR3 loop is CASSFRNQRSGVDGYTF. The CDR3 DNA follows: TGTGCCAGCAGTTTCCGGAACCAGCGGTCGGGGGTGGATGGCTACACCTTC.

The chain uses TRBV29-1 and TRBJ2-7; D remains unclear. CDR3 length: 11 amino acids. Between the trimmed V and J ends, which lost 3 bases and 2 bases, there was a span of 5 bases. Germline-derived CDR1 and CDR2 are SQVTM and ANQGSEA. This CDR3 is CSVDTAYEQYF. The CDR3 bases are TGCAGCGTTGATACAGCCTACGAGCAGTACTTC.

This clone was counted only a few times. The chain is built from TRBV30 and TRBJ1-6; D uncertain. Germline V gene data show CDR1 as GTSNPN and CDR2 as SVGIG (reference sequence). The germline V and J ends were trimmed by 3 bases and 9 bases, with 15 bases remaining between them. CDR3 size: 14 residues. The CDR3 here is CAWRARSYVSPLHF. The CDR3 DNA is TGTGCCTGGAGAGCCCGCTCCTATGTTTCACCCCTCCACTTT.

J is TRBJ2-5 and V is TRBV7-2, with D possibly TRBD2 on 5 matching bases. CDR3 size: 15 residues. V dropped 1 base and J dropped 0 bases, with 9 bases sitting between them. The germline V gene encodes CDR1 SGHTA and CDR2 FQGNSA. The CDR3: CASSLVYGDQETQYF. The CDR3 nucleotides read TGTGCCAGCAGCTTAGTGTACGGGGACCAAGAGACCCAGTACTTC.

The J gene is TRBJ1-1, the V gene TRBV15, with TRBD1 identical over 7 bases. V shed 2 bases, J shed 4 bases, and the junction held 4 bases outside the gene matches. The CDR3 sequence is 14 residues long. Germline V CDR1 and CDR2: LNHNV, YYDKDF (reference sequence). The CDR3 loop reads CATSRIGGGTEAFF. CDR3 nucleotides: TGTGCCACCAGCAGAATAGGGGGCGGCACTGAAGCTTTCTTT. Variable domain in full (rest from reference TRBV15 and TRBJ1-1): DAMVIQNPRYQVTQFGKPVTLSCSQTLNHNVMYWYQQKSSQAPKLLFHYYDKDFNNEADTPDNFQSRRPNTSFCFLDIRSPGLGDTAMYLCATSRIGGGTEAFFGQGTRLTVV.

V usage is TRBV10-3 and J usage is TRBJ2-7; D may be TRBD1 (6 bases). The length of the CDR3 is 13 residues. The V gene lost 10 bases and the J gene lost 6 bases, with 19 bases spanning the gap. Germline V gene lookup returns CDR1 ENHRY and CDR2 SYGVKD. The CDR3 DNA sequence: TGTGCCACCTGGGACATGGGGGAACCCGAGCAGTACTTC. Protein sequence: CATWDMGEPEQYF.

The V call is TRBV4-2, the J call TRBJ1-1; D gene unclear. The CDR3 consists of 14 residues. Germline V lookup: CDR1 LGHNA, CDR2 YNFKEQ. V was shortened by 3 bases and J by 5 bases, with 13 bases between the two germline ends. CDR3 in amino acids: CASSHFGDGTEAFF. CDR3 sequence (DNA): TGTGCCAGCAGCCACTTCGGGGATGGAACTGAAGCTTTCTTT.

The chain links TRBV30 to TRBJ2-2, with D perhaps matching TRBD1 (6 bases). CDR3 size: 13 residues. Germline V gives CDR1 GTSNPN, CDR2 SVGIG (reference sequence). The V and J ends lost 7 bases and 4 bases respectively, with 13 bases between them. The CDR3 loop is CALGLGGTGELFF. The CDR3 nucleotides are TGTGCCTTAGGGTTAGGGGGCACCGGGGAGCTGTTTTTT.

The V and J genes are TRBV9 and TRBJ2-3; unclear D gene. Germline loops: CDR1 SGDLS, CDR2 YYNGEE. V was shortened by 0 bases and J by 2 bases, with 7 bases between the two germline ends. The CDR3 loop spans 14 amino acids. The CDR3 here is CASSVGAITDTQYF. In DNA form, the CDR3 reads TGTGCCAGCAGCGTAGGGGCGATCACAGATACGCAGTATTTT.

This chain uses TRBV6-1 with TRBJ1-5, with 7 nucleotides matching TRBD1. Germline CDR1 is MNHNS and CDR2 is SASEGT. The V gene end was trimmed by 6 bases and the J gene end by 0 bases; junction bases not matched to a gene: 5. This CDR3 has 15 residues. CDR3 sequence reads: CASRETGLSNQPQHF. In DNA, the CDR3 is TGTGCCAGCAGGGAGACAGGGCTTAGCAATCAGCCCCAGCATTTT.

This clone appeared a single time. The chain employs TRBV10-3 and TRBJ2-1; 7 nucleotides match TRBD1. Trimming at V came to 4 bases and at J to 6 bases, leaving 6 bases not matched to a gene. Germline V gives CDR1 ENHRY, CDR2 SYGVKD. The CDR3 extends over 14 amino acids. The CDR3 region is CAISGDRAGNEQFF. In DNA form, the CDR3 reads TGTGCCATCAGTGGAGACAGGGCTGGCAATGAGCAGTTCTTC.

This chain joins TRBV18 and TRBJ1-4; D may be TRBD1 (6 bases). Germline assignment: CDR1 KGHSH and CDR2 LQKENI. V gave up 2 bases and J gave up 5 bases, with 21 bases separating them. The CDR3 contains 18 residues. DNA of the CDR3: TGTGCCAGCTCACCAATCCCCGGCGCGGGGGGGCTGAATGAAAAACTGTTTTTT. It codes for CASSPIPGAGGLNEKLFF.

The genes are TRBV5-6 and TRBJ2-3, with 12 bases fitting TRBD2. The CDR3 length is 18 residues. Germline CDR1 reads SGHDT; CDR2 reads YYEEEE. Trimming removed 1 base from V and 0 bases from J; junction bases left unmatched: 6. The CDR3 DNA follows: TGTGCCAGCAGCTTGCAGACTAGCGGGGGACAAAGCACAGATACGCAGTATTTT. Translating it yields CASSLQTSGGQSTDTQYF.

Worth noting for this clone: The junction does not match germline at one end; this may be a read error. The chain combines TRBV7-7 with TRBJ2-1; D may match TRBD1 or TRBD2 (6 bases each). Germline-derived CDR1 and CDR2 are SSHAT and FNYEAQ (reference sequence). The CDR3 runs 14 residues. The CDR3 loop reads CASSLGGPYNEQFF. In DNA form, the CDR3 reads TGTGCTAGCAGCTTAGGGGGGCCCTACAATGAGCAGTTCTTC.

V usage is TRBV7-8 and J usage is TRBJ1-5; 8 bases align to TRBD1. V lost 4 bases and J lost 7; bases outside the gene matches: 9. The V gene's germline CDR1 is SGHVS and CDR2 FQNEAQ. The CDR3 is 15 amino acids. CDR3 protein: CASSYTRRGHQPQHF. As DNA, the CDR3 is TGTGCCAGCAGCTACACCCGCAGGGGGCACCAGCCCCAGCATTTT.

The genes are TRBV7-2 and TRBJ2-3; unclear D gene. The germline V and J ends were trimmed by 5 bases and 2 bases, with 5 bases remaining between them. The V gene's germline CDR1 is SGHTA and CDR2 FQGNSA. The CDR3 is 12 residues long. CDR3 sequence reads: CASSPFTDTQYF. As DNA, the CDR3 is TGTGCCAGCAGCCCCTTCACAGATACGCAGTATTTT.

J is TRBJ2-2 and V is TRBV18; 10 bases are shared with TRBD1. With V trimmed by 5 bases and J by 4 bases, 4 bases remained unmatched. The CDR3 has 15 amino acids. Germline assignment: CDR1 KGHSH and CDR2 LQKENI. The CDR3 protein is CASSSDRGRTGELFF. CDR3 bases: TGTGCCAGCTCATCCGACAGGGGGCGCACCGGGGAGCTGTTTTTT. The full variable domain, completed using reference TRBV18 and TRBJ2-2, is NAGVMQNPRHLVRRRGQEARLRCSPMKGHSHVYWYRQLPEEGLKFMVYLQKENIIDESGMPKERFSAEFPKEGPSILRIQQVVRGDSAAYFCASSSDRGRTGELFFGEGSRLTVL.

The chain recombines TRBV11-1 with TRBJ1-2; the match to TRBD1 covers 8 bases. The CDR3 totals 15 residues. The germline gives CDR1 SGHAT, CDR2 FQDESV (reference sequence). V shed 6 bases, J shed 6 bases, and the junction held 12 bases outside the gene matches. CDR3 region: CASSRTGTGIDGYTF. DNA of the CDR3: TGTGCCAGCAGTCGGACCGGGACAGGCATAGATGGCTACACCTTC.

J is TRBJ1-2 and V is TRBV19; D is unclear. Trimming pared 7 bases from V and 7 bases from J, leaving 13 bases between. The CDR3 totals 12 residues. CDR1 and CDR2 (germline): LNHDA, SQIVND (reference sequence). The CDR3 here is CASNQEGSGYTF. The CDR3 DNA follows: TGTGCCAGTAACCAGGAGGGCAGTGGCTACACCTTC.

The count of this clone is one. The J gene is TRBJ2-3, the V gene TRBV7-2, with a tentative D call TRBD2 (6 bases). Germline V lookup: CDR1 SGHTA, CDR2 FQGNSA. The CDR3 sequence is 15 residues long. Trimming took 5 bases from V and 6 from J, leaving 18 bases between them. CDR3 in DNA: TGTGCCAGCAGCCGAGAGCGCTCTAGCGCGGATACGCAGTATTTT. It specifies CASSRERSSADTQYF.

The rearrangement uses TRBV7-6 and TRBJ2-2; 10 bases line up with TRBD1. V lost 5 bases and J lost 4; bases outside the gene matches: 7. Germline CDR1 SGHVS, CDR2 FNYEAQ. The CDR3 covers 16 residues. For the CDR3, the DNA is TGTGCCAGCAGCCCACTAGGGACAGGGGCCACCGGGGAGCTGTTTTTT. Residues: CASSPLGTGATGELFF.

The chain links TRBV9 to TRBJ2-1, with 9 bases that match TRBD1. Germline V gene data show CDR1 as SGDLS and CDR2 as YYNGEE. CDR3 length: 15 amino acids. Germline trimming cut 0 bases from V and 4 bases from J; bases unmatched to any gene: 2. Here the CDR3 reads CASSVDRGLYNEQFF. The CDR3 nucleotides are TGTGCCAGCAGCGTAGACAGGGGGCTATACAATGAGCAGTTCTTC. The full variable domain, rest sourced from reference TRBV9 and TRBJ2-1, is DSGVTQTPKHLITATGQRVTLRCSPRSGDLSVYWYQQSLDQGLQFLIQYYNGEERAKGNILERFSAQQFPDLHSELNLSSLELGDSALYFCASSVDRGLYNEQFFGPGTRLTVL.